This T cell receptor beta chain was identified in a study of cytotoxic CD8 clonotypes in ibrutinib-treated CLL. Overall study results and limits: The clonality went up when patients responded to ibrutinib and dropped back toward baseline at progression. Exceeding age-matched healthy donors, baseline clonality also tracked the counts of circulating CD8+ T cells.

Regarding this clone: Its matching antigen is unknown.

The junction had 4 bases not matched to a gene; V was cut back by 7 bases and J by 5 bases. The CDR3 runs to 11 residues. CDR1 DFQATT and CDR2 SNEGSKA come from the germline V gene (reference sequence). Clones were sequenced by immunoSEQ multiplex PCR, and TCRdb holds only the in-frame ones, with some missing. The table shows approximately 280,000 clones, with around 77% occurring only once. This clonotype was sampled from a human donor with chronic lymphocytic leukemia. J is TRBJ1-2 and V is TRBV20-1, with TRBD1 matching 7 bases. The sample consisted of PBMCs, taken at disease progression, from a patient treated with ibrutinib. The CDR3 spells CSVAQGYGYTF. The CDR3, as DNA: TGCAGTGTCGCACAGGGGTATGGCTACACCTTC.